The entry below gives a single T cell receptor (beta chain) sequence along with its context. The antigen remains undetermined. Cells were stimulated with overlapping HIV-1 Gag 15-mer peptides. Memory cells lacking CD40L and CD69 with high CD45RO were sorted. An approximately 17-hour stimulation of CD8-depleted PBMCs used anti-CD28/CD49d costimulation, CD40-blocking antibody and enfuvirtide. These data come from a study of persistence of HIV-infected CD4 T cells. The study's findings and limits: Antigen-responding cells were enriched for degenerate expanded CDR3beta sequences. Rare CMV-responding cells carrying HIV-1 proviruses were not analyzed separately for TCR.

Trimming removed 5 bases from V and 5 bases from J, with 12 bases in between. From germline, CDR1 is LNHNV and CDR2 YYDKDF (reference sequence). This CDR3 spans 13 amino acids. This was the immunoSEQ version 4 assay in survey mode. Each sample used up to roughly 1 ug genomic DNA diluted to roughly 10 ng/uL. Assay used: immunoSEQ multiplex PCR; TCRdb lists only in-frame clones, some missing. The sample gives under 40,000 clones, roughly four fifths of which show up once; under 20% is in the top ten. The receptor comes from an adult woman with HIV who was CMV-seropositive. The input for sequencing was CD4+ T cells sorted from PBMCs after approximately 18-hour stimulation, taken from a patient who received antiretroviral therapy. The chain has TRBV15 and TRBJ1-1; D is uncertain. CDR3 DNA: TGTGCCACCAGCGCACAGCTTAAGACTGAAGCTTTCTTT. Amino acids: CATSAQLKTEAFF.